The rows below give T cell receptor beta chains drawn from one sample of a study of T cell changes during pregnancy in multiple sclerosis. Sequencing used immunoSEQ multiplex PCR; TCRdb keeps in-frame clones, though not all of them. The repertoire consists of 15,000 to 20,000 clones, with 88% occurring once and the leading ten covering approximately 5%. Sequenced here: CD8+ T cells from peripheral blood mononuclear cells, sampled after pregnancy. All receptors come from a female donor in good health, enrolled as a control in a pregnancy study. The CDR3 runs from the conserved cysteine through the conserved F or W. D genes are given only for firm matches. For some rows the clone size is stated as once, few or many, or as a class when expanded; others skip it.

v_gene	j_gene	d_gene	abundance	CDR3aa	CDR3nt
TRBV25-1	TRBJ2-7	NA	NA	CASRPGGSYEQYF	TGTGCCAGCCGTCCCGGGGGATCCTACGAGCAGTACTTC
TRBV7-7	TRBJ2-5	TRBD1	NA	CASSLGQRYQETQYF	TGTGCCAGCAGCCTGGGACAGAGGTACCAAGAGACCCAGTACTTC
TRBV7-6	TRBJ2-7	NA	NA	CASSLGASPAYEQYF	TGTGCCAGCAGCTTAGGGGCCAGTCCTGCCTACGAGCAGTACTTC
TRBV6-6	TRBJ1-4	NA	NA	CASSYSRQKNEKLFF	TGTGCCAGCAGTTACTCGAGACAGAAGAATGAAAAACTGTTTTTT
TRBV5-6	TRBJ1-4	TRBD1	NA	CASSVQGTTNEKLFF	TGTGCCAGCAGCGTACAGGGGACGACTAATGAAAAACTGTTTTTT
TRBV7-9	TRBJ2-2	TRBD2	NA	CASSLAYQLANGELFF	TGTGCCAGCAGCTTAGCCTATCAACTAGCGAACGGGGAGCTGTTTTTT
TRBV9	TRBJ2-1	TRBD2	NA	CASSVGSGPGNEQFF	TGTGCCAGCAGCGTAGGTAGCGGGCCCGGCAATGAGCAGTTCTTC
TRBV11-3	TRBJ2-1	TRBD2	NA	CASGETSGGFRGRNEQFF	TGTGCCAGCGGAGAGACTAGCGGGGGGTTTAGGGGGAGGAATGAGCAGTTCTTC
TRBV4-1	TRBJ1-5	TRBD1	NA	CASSHAGTGGQPQHF	TGCGCCAGCAGCCACGCCGGGACAGGCGGTCAGCCCCAGCATTTT
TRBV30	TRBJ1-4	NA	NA	CAWSDSWGGDEKLFF	TGTGCCTGGAGTGATTCGTGGGGGGGGGATGAAAAACTGTTTTTT
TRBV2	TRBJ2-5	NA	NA	CASRGTGSQETQYF	TGTGCCAGCAGGGGAACAGGGAGCCAAGAGACCCAGTACTTC
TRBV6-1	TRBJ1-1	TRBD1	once	CASSPDRMNTEAFF	TGTGCCAGCAGCCCGGACAGGATGAACACTGAAGCTTTCTTT
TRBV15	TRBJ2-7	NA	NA	CATSLQAGRHLSYEQYF	TGTGCCACCAGCCTCCAAGCTGGAAGACACCTCTCCTACGAGCAGTACTTC
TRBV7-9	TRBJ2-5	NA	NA	CASISTSDGGGVQETQYF	TGTGCCAGCATCTCCACTTCAGACGGGGGAGGCGTCCAAGAGACCCAGTACTTC
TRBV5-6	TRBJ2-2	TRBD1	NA	CASSVTGAGELFF	TGTGCCAGCAGCGTCACAGGGGCCGGGGAGCTGTTTTTT
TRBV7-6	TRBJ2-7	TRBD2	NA	CASSLGVAGGYEQYF	TGTGCCAGCAGCTTAGGAGTAGCGGGTGGGTACGAGCAGTACTTC
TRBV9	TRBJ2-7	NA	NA	CASSADRGGYYEQYF	TGTGCCAGCAGCGCCGACAGAGGGGGATACTACGAGCAGTACTTC
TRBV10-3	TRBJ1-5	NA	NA	CAIRGGESPNQPQHF	TGTGCCATCAGGGGGGGGGAGAGCCCGAATCAGCCCCAGCATTTT
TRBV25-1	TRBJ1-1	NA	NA	CASTGRETFF	TGTGCCAGTACCGGGAGGGAGACTTTCTTT
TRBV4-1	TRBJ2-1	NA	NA	CASSQATAPSEQFF	TGCGCCAGCAGCCAAGCTACTGCTCCAAGTGAGCAGTTCTTC
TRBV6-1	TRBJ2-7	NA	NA	CASSETISRGYEQYF	TGTGCCAGCAGTGAAACCATCTCGCGGGGTTACGAGCAGTACTTC
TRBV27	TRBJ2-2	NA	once	CASSLPGSGELFF	TGTGCCAGCAGTTTACCGGGGTCCGGGGAGCTGTTTTTT
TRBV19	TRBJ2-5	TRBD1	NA	CASSIMTGRETQYF	TGTGCCAGTAGTATAATGACAGGGCGGGAGACCCAGTACTTC
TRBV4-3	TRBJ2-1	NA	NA	CASSQDQLGPSYNEQFF	TGCGCCAGCAGCCAAGACCAACTAGGTCCTTCCTACAATGAGCAGTTCTTC